The rows below give T cell receptor beta chains drawn from one sample of a study of blood T cell repertoires in COVID-19. Data came from immunoSEQ multiplex PCR; TCRdb stores just in-frame clones and leaves some out. The table includes about 140,000 clones, about nine tenths detected once. Sequenced input: peripheral blood. The receptors come from a man aged 50-59 years with active or convalescent COVID-19. The CDR3 runs from the conserved cysteine through the conserved F or W. The D gene is left open where the match is weak. Clone size is not always given. Where it is, it says once, few, many or a class for expanded clones.

d_call	clone_size	v_call	cdr3_length	j_call	cdr3_nt	cdr3_aa
-	-	TRBV27	15	TRBJ2-5	TGTGCCAGCAGTTTATCAATAGGCAGGCAAGAGACCCAGTACTTC	CASSLSIGRQETQYF
TRBD2	once	TRBV24-1	14	TRBJ2-3	TGTGCCACCAGTGGACTGGGGGGGGAAGATACGCAGTATTTT	CATSGLGGEDTQYF
TRBD1	-	TRBV24-1	18	TRBJ1-5	TGTGCCACCAGTGGTCCACCTCGTCCCGGGACAGGGAATCAGCCCCAGCATTTT	CATSGPPRPGTGNQPQHF
TRBD1	-	TRBV4-3	16	TRBJ1-5	TGCGCCAGCAGCCAAGCTGCAGACAGGGCTAATCAGCCCCAGCATTTT	CASSQAADRANQPQHF
-	-	TRBV29-1	12	TRBJ2-7	TGCAGCGTGCATGACAGGTTTAACGAGCAGTACTTC	CSVHDRFNEQYF
-	-	TRBV18	16	TRBJ2-2	TGTGCCAGCTCACCTCGGCCGACTGGAAACACCGGGGAGCTGTTTTTT	CASSPRPTGNTGELFF
TRBD1	once	TRBV28	14	TRBJ1-6	TGTGCCAGCAGCCGACAGGGCGAAGGGACACCCCTCCACTTT	CASSRQGEGTPLHF
TRBD1	-	TRBV5-1	14	TRBJ2-7	TGCGCCAGCAGCTCGTTGAGTACAGGGGACGAGCAGTACTTC	CASSSLSTGDEQYF
TRBD1	once	TRBV6-5	15	TRBJ2-7	TGTGCCAGCAGCCCCCCGCGACAGGGGCCCTACGAGCAGTACTTC	CASSPPRQGPYEQYF
-	-	TRBV5-1	16	TRBJ2-1	TGCGCCAGCAGCTTACAGGACGGGAGCTCCTACAATGAGCAGTTCTTC	CASSLQDGSSYNEQFF
TRBD1	-	TRBV18	16	TRBJ2-2	TGTGCCAGCTCACTTAACAGGGGTTCGGACACCGGGGAGCTGTTTTTT	CASSLNRGSDTGELFF
TRBD1	-	TRBV5-1	17	TRBJ1-6	TGCGCCAGCAACTGGGGAAGCCCGGGACAGAGAAATTCACCCCTCCACTTT	CASNWGSPGQRNSPLHF
TRBD1	-	TRBV28	14	TRBJ1-1	TGTGCCAGCAGAAGGGGGCAACAAAACACTGAAGCTTTCTTT	CASRRGQQNTEAFF
TRBD1	-	TRBV19	14	TRBJ1-4	TGTGCCAGTAGCGGGACAGGCGTCTCTGAAAAACTGTTTTTT	CASSGTGVSEKLFF
-	-	TRBV18	15	TRBJ1-2	TGTGCCAGCTCACCTCCGGGACAAGGAAACTATGGCTACACCTTC	CASSPPGQGNYGYTF
-	-	TRBV3-1/TRBV3-2	16	TRBJ1-5	TGTGCCAGCAGCCAAGGGGCGGGCATTAGCAATCAGCCCCAGCATTTT	CASSQGAGISNQPQHF
-	-	TRBV5-1	15	TRBJ2-7	TGCGCCAGCAGCTTGGATACCTTCCCGGGCTACGAGCAGTACTTC	CASSLDTFPGYEQYF
-	-	TRBV12-3/TRBV12-4	12	TRBJ1-1	TGTGCCAGCAGTTCCGGACAGAGAGGAGCTTTCTTT	CASSSGQRGAFF
TRBD1	-	TRBV18	16	TRBJ1-2	TGTGCCAGCTCAACAAGACAGGGGAGAACTAACTATGGCTACACCTTC	CASSTRQGRTNYGYTF
TRBD2	-	TRBV27	18	TRBJ2-1	TGTGCCAGCACTACCGGGACTAGCGGGAGGAGGTCCTACAATGAGCAGTTCTTC	CASTTGTSGRRSYNEQFF
TRBD1	-	TRBV5-6	13	TRBJ1-2	TGTGCCAGCAGCTTACCAGGGGGTCTGAGCTACACCTTC	CASSLPGGLSYTF
TRBD1	-	TRBV29-1	13	TRBJ2-1	TGCAGCGCCTCAGGGACAGGGTACAATGAGCAGTTCTTC	CSASGTGYNEQFF
-	-	TRBV12-3/TRBV12-4	13	TRBJ1-5	TGTGCCAGCACGGGAGAGGGCAATCAGCCCCAGCATTTT	CASTGEGNQPQHF
TRBD2	-	TRBV9	15	TRBJ2-5	TGTGCCAGCAGCGTACGGGCTAGCGGGGTAGAGACCCAGTACTTC	CASSVRASGVETQYF
-	-	TRBV5-1	14	TRBJ2-1	TGCGCCAGCAGCTCCGGGACACCGTACAATGAGCAGTTCTTC	CASSSGTPYNEQFF
-	-	TRBV5-8	15	TRBJ2-7	TGTGCCAGCAGCTTGGGACAGTTAAGGTCCTACGAGCAGTACTTC	CASSLGQLRSYEQYF
-	once	TRBV7-9	13	TRBJ2-7	TGTGCCAGCAGCTTCTGGCAGAATTACGAGCAGTACTTC	CASSFWQNYEQYF
-	once	TRBV11-2	14	TRBJ2-5	TGTGCCAGCAGCTCGGGACTTGCCCGGGAGACCCAGTACTTC	CASSSGLARETQYF
TRBD1	once	TRBV19	15	TRBJ1-3	TGTGCCAGTAGTATCCGGACAGGGCAGCGGGACACCATATATTTT	CASSIRTGQRDTIYF
-	-	TRBV10-1	13	TRBJ1-1	TGCGCCAGCAGTACCGACAAGAACACTGAAGCTTTCTTT	CASSTDKNTEAFF
-	-	TRBV6-2/TRBV6-3	14	TRBJ2-7	TGTGCCAGCAGTTATGAAATGGGGCCCTACGAGCAGTACTTC	CASSYEMGPYEQYF
-	-	TRBV14	15	TRBJ1-3	TGTGCCAGCAGCCAAGTGCGGGGGCGAGGAAACACCATATATTTT	CASSQVRGRGNTIYF
TRBD1	-	TRBV6-5	14	TRBJ1-4	TGTGCCAGCAGTTATCAGGGGGGTGGGGAAAAACTGTTTTTT	CASSYQGGGEKLFF
-	-	TRBV19	17	TRBJ2-3	TGTGCCAGTAGCGAAGGAGAGTGGCTTTATCCCGGTGATACGCAGTATTTT	CASSEGEWLYPGDTQYF
TRBD2	many	TRBV4-1	17	TRBJ2-2	TGCGCCAGCAGCCAAGAGGCACTAGCGGGTCGTACCGGGGAGCTGTTTTTT	CASSQEALAGRTGELFF
-	-	TRBV19	15	TRBJ2-1	TGTGCCAGTAGTATAACCGGGAGCTCCTACAATGAGCAGTTCTTC	CASSITGSSYNEQFF
-	-	TRBV24-1	12	TRBJ2-7	TGTGCCACCAAAGGGAGCACAGACGAGCAGTACTTC	CATKGSTDEQYF
TRBD2	-	TRBV4-3	16	TRBJ2-2	TGCGCCAGCAGCCAAGAGGCGGGAGGTAGGGCCGGGGAGCTGTTTTTT	CASSQEAGGRAGELFF
TRBD2	-	TRBV6-1	18	TRBJ2-7	TGTGCCAGCAGTGCTAGGGACACCAAGAAAACTAGCGGGAGTGAGCAGTACTTC	CASSARDTKKTSGSEQYF
TRBD1	-	TRBV7-2	16	TRBJ1-2	TGTGCCAGCCACAAAATCCAAAAGGGACAGGGAAATGGCTACACCTTC	CASHKIQKGQGNGYTF
TRBD1	-	TRBV16	16	TRBJ2-7	TGTGCCAGCAGCCGCTTCCCGGGACAGGGGGACTACGAGCAGTACTTC	CASSRFPGQGDYEQYF